The next 12 T cell receptor beta chains were all read from a single sample in a study of early T cells in non-severe SARS-CoV-2 infection. TCRdb analysed the 5' RACE reads with MiXCR anew, one entry per CDR3 protein. The sample comprises more than 50,000 distinct CDR3 sequences, approximately 5.6% of which are singletons, and 6.8% rests with the top ten. The sequenced sample consisted of whole blood. The source of these receptors is an adult who was a healthcare worker with PCR-confirmed SARS-CoV-2 infection or an uninfected control (not recorded which).

This clonotype turned up a few times. This sequence joins TRBV4-3 and TRBJ2-2; D is possibly TRBD2 (6 bases). This CDR3 contains 15 residues. V shed 0 bases and J shed 6 bases, with 11 bases lying between them. Germline assignment: CDR1 LGHNA and CDR2 YSLEER. This chain's CDR3 is CASSQEAGTAGELFF. CDR3 bases: TGCGCCAGCAGCCAAGAGGCGGGGACGGCCGGGGAGCTGTTTTTT.

This clonotype has only a few counts. The V gene is TRBV5-5, the J gene TRBJ1-1, with 12 bases that match TRBD1. The CDR3 loop spans 13 amino acids. Germline CDR1 reads SGHKS; CDR2 reads YYEKEE (reference sequence). The J segment lost 11 bases and the V segment lost 4 bases, leaving 6 bases of the junction unmatched. For the CDR3, the DNA is TGTGCCAGCAGCCTCCGGGACAGGGGGCATGCTTTCTTT. Translated: CASSLRDRGHAFF.

This clonotype was seen many times. The V call is TRBV4-2, the J call TRBJ1-3; D remains ambiguous. V was pared by 1 base and J by 7 bases, with 5 bases between. In germline, CDR1 is LGHNA, CDR2 YNFKEQ. The CDR3 is 12 amino acids. CDR3 sequence reads: CASSQVGNTIYF. DNA for the CDR3: TGTGCCAGCAGCCAAGTGGGTAACACCATATATTTT.

In its sample, this clonotype was seen many times. The chain uses TRBV7-2 and TRBJ1-2; 7 bases fit TRBD1. The CDR3 spans 22 residues. CDR1 and CDR2 from the germline V gene are SGHTA and FQGNSA. V shed 6 bases, J shed 4 bases, and the junction held 32 bases outside the gene matches. The CDR3, as DNA: TGTGCCAGCAGTCTTTCGAACTGGGTGGACAGGAGACCACCCCCCCCTGGCTATGGCTACACCTTC. It specifies CASSLSNWVDRRPPPPGYGYTF.

J is TRBJ1-1 and V is TRBV7-9; D uncertain. The V end was cut by 8 bases, the J end by 8 bases, with 9 bases between. The CDR3 runs 10 residues. Germline values: CDR1 SEHNR, CDR2 FQNEAQ (reference sequence). In DNA form, the CDR3 reads TGTGCCAGCCGGCAGACGGAAGCTTTCTTT. It codes for CASRQTEAFF.

This clonotype has at least ten counts. The rearrangement links TRBV25-1 to TRBJ2-7; a weak D match, TRBD2 (5 bases). The germline CDR1 and CDR2 sequences are MGHDK and SYGVNS. Trimming left V 5 bases short and J 7 bases short, with 21 bases between. This CDR3 is built from 15 residues. CDR3 sequence: CASSLDGIAPGEQYF. The CDR3 coding sequence is TGTGCCAGCAGTCTAGACGGGATTGCTCCGGGGGAGCAGTACTTC.

This clonotype has ten or more counts. The chain recombines TRBV11-2 with TRBJ2-7, with TRBD1 identical over 9 bases. This CDR3 region has 15 residues. In germline, CDR1 is SGHAT, CDR2 FQNNGV. Losses at the gene ends were 6 bases for V and 1 base for J; bases not matched to a gene: 7. CDR3 DNA: TGTGCCAGCAGAAGTCCCGGGACAGGGTCCTACGAGCAGTACTTC. Translated, it gives CASRSPGTGSYEQYF. The complete variable domain, with remaining parts taken from reference TRBV11-2 and TRBJ2-7, reads EAGVAQSPRYKIIEKRQSVAFWCNPISGHATLYWYQQILGQGPKLLIQFQNNGVVDDSQLPKDRFSAERLKGVDSTLKIQPAKLEDSAVYLCASRSPGTGSYEQYFGPGTRLTVT.

This clonotype showed up just once. V usage is TRBV6-5 and J usage is TRBJ2-2; possible D gene TRBD2, 7 bases. V was cut by 6 bases and J by 5 bases, with 16 bases left in between. The CDR3 sequence is 15 residues long. The germline V gene has CDR1 MNHEY and CDR2 SVGAGI. CDR3 sequence (DNA): TGTGCCAGCAGGCCCGGGGGGCTCGGGACCGGGGAGCTGTTTTTT. Translated: CASRPGGLGTGELFF.

This clonotype was seen repeatedly, ten times or more. This chain uses TRBV9 with TRBJ2-5; D ambiguous. This CDR3 region has 15 residues. Germline CDR1 SGDLS, CDR2 YYNGEE. Trimming removed 0 bases at V and 0 bases at J, with 9 bases between. The CDR3: CASSVGGLHQETQYF. The CDR3 coding sequence is TGTGCCAGCAGCGTAGGCGGTCTCCACCAAGAGACCCAGTACTTC.

The chain recombines TRBV2 with TRBJ1-4, with 7 bases aligning to TRBD1. The CDR3 sequence is 14 residues long. Germline V gene lookup returns CDR1 SNHLY and CDR2 FYNNEI. The ends lost 4 bases at V and 6 bases at J; junction bases unmatched: 5. Here the CDR3 DNA reads TGTGCCAGCAGTGGACGGGACAGAGATGAAAAACTGTTTTTT. It yields the protein CASSGRDRDEKLFF.

This clonotype was recorded at least ten times. The chain recombines TRBV20-1 with TRBJ2-1; 7 positions agree with TRBD2. V lost 0 bases and J lost 8; bases outside the gene matches: 7. Per the germline V gene, CDR1 is DFQATT and CDR2 is SNEGSKA (reference sequence). The CDR3 is made up of 14 amino acids. As DNA, the CDR3 is TGCAGTGCTAGAGAAGCGGGGTTAACCGATGAGCAGTTCTTC. Amino acids: CSAREAGLTDEQFF.

The gene calls are TRBV7-8 and TRBJ2-3; D tentatively reads TRBD1 or TRBD2 (5 bases each). The CDR3 has 16 residues. The V and J ends lost 5 bases and 0 bases respectively, with 15 bases between them. Germline values: CDR1 SGHVS, CDR2 FQNEAQ. The CDR3 coding sequence is TGTGCCAGCAGCCCTCATTGGGGACGAAGCACAGATACGCAGTATTTT. It specifies CASSPHWGRSTDTQYF.